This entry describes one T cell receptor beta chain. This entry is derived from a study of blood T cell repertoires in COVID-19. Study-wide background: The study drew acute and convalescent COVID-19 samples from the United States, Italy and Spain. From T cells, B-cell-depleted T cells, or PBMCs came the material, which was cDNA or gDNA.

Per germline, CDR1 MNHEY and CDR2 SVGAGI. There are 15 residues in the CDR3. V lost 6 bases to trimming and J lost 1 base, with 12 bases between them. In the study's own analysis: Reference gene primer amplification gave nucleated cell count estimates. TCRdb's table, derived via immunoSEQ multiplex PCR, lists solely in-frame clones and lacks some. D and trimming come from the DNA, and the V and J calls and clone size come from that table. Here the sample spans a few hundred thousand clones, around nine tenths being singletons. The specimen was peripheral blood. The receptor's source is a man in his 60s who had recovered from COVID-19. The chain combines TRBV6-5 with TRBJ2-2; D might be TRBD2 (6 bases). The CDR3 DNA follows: TGTGCCAGCAGCGATAGCGGAATGAACACCGGGGAGCTGTTTTTT. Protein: CASSDSGMNTGELFF.